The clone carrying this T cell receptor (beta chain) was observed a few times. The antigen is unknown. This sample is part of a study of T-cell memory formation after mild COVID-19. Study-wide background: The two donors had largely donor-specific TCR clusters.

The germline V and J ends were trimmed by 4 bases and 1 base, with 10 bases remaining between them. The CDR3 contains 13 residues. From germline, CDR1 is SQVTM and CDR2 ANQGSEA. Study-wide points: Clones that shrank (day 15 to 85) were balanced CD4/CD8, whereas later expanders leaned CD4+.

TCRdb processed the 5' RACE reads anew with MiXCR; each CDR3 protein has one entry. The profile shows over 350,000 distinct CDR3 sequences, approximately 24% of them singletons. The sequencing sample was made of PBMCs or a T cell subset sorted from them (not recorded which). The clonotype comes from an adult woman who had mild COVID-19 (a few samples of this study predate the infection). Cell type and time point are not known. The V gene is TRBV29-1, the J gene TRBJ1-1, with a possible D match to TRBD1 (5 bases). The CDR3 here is CSVVYQGNTEAFF. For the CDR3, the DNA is TGCAGCGTTGTGTATCAGGGGAACACTGAAGCTTTCTTT.